This T cell receptor beta chain was recorded in a study of T cell responses to AZD1222 COVID-19 vaccine. The overall study: Pooling covered second doses at about 4 or about 12 weeks.

Germline V lookup: CDR1 LGHNA, CDR2 YSLEER. The CDR3 extends over 14 amino acids. Trimming pared 4 bases from V and 4 bases from J, leaving 11 bases between. Overall study findings and caveats: Among AZD1222 vaccinees, only six were seropositive at baseline. Donors in the cohort were predominantly white British and more often female, and clonal diversity was possibly underestimated.

A note on this clone: Antigen specificity is unknown.

Profiling relied on immunoSEQ multiplex PCR, and the TCRdb table lists in-frame clones only, not all of them. This table has fewer than 85,000 clones, more than 75% appearing once. This chain connects TRBV4-3 to TRBJ2-1; either TRBD1 or TRBD2 may supply D (5 bases each). This clonotype was sampled from an adult in good health. The starting material was peripheral blood, obtained on day 0 of AZD1222 vaccination. The CDR3 nucleotides read TGCGCCAGCAGCCCCCACAGGAGGTACAATGAGCAGTTCTTC. Encoded protein: CASSPHRRYNEQFF.